This TCR beta chain was recovered during a study of T cells in Graves' hyperthyroidism and ophthalmopathy. Amplification yielded TCR beta CDR3 regions, with RNA transcripts as the source. TCR CDR3 regions were first amplified by RT-PCR with HTBI primers. TCRdb passed the multiplex PCR reads through MiXCR, listing each CDR3 protein once. Here the sample spans 400,000 to 600,000 distinct CDR3 sequences, 20% to 25% being singletons. Newly diagnosed hyperthyroidism, duration under 2 months, in patients aged 18 to 65. Patients showing uncontrolled infection, other autoimmune disease, pregnancy or lactation were ineligible. In this sample, this clonotype turned up many times. Trimming took off 5 bases at V and 0 bases at J, with 11 bases between the two ends. CDR1 and CDR2 from the germline V gene are MDHEN and SYDVKM. This CDR3 contains 15 residues.

This sequence joins TRBV28 and TRBJ1-3; D is unresolved. This receptor was obtained from a man aged 18 to 29 with Graves' hyperthyroidism. Specimen: blood. The DNA for the CDR3 is TGTGCCAGCAGTCTTCCAGGCCGCTCTGGAAACACCATATATTTT. Translation gives CASSLPGRSGNTIYF.